This T cell receptor (beta chain) was sequenced during a study of human T cells and chemical hapten exposure. One entry per CDR3 protein results from TCRdb running MiXCR on the RACE reads. The sample yields tens of thousands of distinct CDR3 sequences, 10% to 11% seen once. Time point noted: pre-sensitization, week 0. The treatment was: therapeutic diphenylcyclopropenone sensitization with weekly scalp DPC. The CDR3 runs 14 residues. V lost 3 bases to trimming and J lost 6 bases; unmatched junction nucleotides: 11. CDR1 and CDR2 (germline): GTSNPN, SVGIG (reference sequence). This sample comprised whole blood, obtained in connection with sensitization to the hapten diphenylcyclopropenone (DPC). J is TRBJ2-7 and V is TRBV30, with 7 bases matching TRBD1. The source of this sequence is a woman aged 50 to 60 with alopecia areata. Some clones in this sample may be carry-over from other donors' samples. This CDR3 reads CAWSDRAPPAEQYF. CDR3 in DNA: TGTGCCTGGAGCGACAGGGCCCCTCCGGCCGAGCAGTACTTC. Looking up the rest from reference TRBV30 and TRBJ2-7 gives the full variable domain: SQTIHQWPATLVQPVGSPLSLECTVEGTSNPNLYWYRQAAGRGLQLLFYSVGIGQISSEVPQNLSASRPQDRQFILSSKKLLLSDSGFYLCAWSDRAPPAEQYFGPGTRLTVT.